These T cell receptor beta chains were read from a single sample in a study of shared clonotypes between healthy human individuals. TCRdb's copy holds only in-frame clones and misses some; the assay was immunoSEQ multiplex PCR. The table lists about 2.3 million clones, approximately 93% of them singletons. Sequencing was performed on naive CD4+ T cells from PBMCs. The receptors come from a man younger than 30 in good health. Some clones in this sample may be carry-over from other donors' samples. The CDR3 runs from the conserved cysteine through the conserved F or W. The D gene is left open where the match is weak. Only some rows state a clone size, as once, few, many or a class for expanded clones.

CASRAYGDLQETQYF	TGTGCCAGCAGGGCATACGGGGATCTTCAGGAGACCCAGTACTTC	NA	NA	TRBV28	TRBJ2-5
CASSARTSPTDTQYF	TGCGCCAGCAGCGCGAGAACTAGTCCAACGGATACGCAGTATTTT	NA	NA	TRBV5-1	TRBJ2-3
CASSVSQVNTEAFF	TGTGCCAGCAGTGTAAGCCAGGTTAACACTGAAGCTTTCTTT	once	NA	TRBV6-1	TRBJ1-1
CASSNYRGNQPQHF	TGTGCCAGCAGTAACTACAGGGGCAATCAGCCCCAGCATTTT	NA	NA	TRBV28	TRBJ1-5
CAISESLASYEQYF	TGTGCCATCAGTGAGTCGCTGGCGTCCTACGAGCAGTACTTC	NA	NA	TRBV10-3	TRBJ2-7
CASSAQQSRPEAFF	TGTGCCAGCAGTGCCCAGCAGTCTAGGCCGGAAGCTTTCTTT	once	NA	TRBV28	TRBJ1-1
CSVQGIRGNTIYF	TGCAGCGTCCAGGGTATTAGGGGAAACACCATATATTTT	NA	NA	TRBV29-1	TRBJ1-3
CASSSGQGETQYF	TGCGCCAGCAGCTCCGGACAGGGAGAGACCCAGTACTTC	NA	TRBD1	TRBV5-1	TRBJ2-5
CASSEGPGYAEAFF	TGTGCCAGCAGTGAGGGCCCCGGCTACGCTGAAGCTTTCTTT	NA	NA	TRBV6-1	TRBJ1-1
CASSLRRGISYNEQFF	TGCGCCAGCAGCCTCCGGCGCGGGATCTCCTACAATGAGCAGTTCTTC	NA	NA	TRBV4-3	TRBJ2-1
CASSFAPDRQETQYF	TGTGCCAGCAGCTTCGCTCCCGACAGGCAAGAGACCCAGTACTTC	once	NA	TRBV14	TRBJ2-5
CASSSPGTGRSYGYTF	TGTGCCAGCAGTTCGCCCGGGACAGGTCGTTCTTATGGCTACACCTTC	NA	TRBD1	TRBV28	TRBJ1-2
CATGPSNQPQHF	TGTGCCACAGGACCCAGCAATCAGCCCCAGCATTTT	NA	NA	TRBV6-5	TRBJ1-5
CSAAGGGEAFF	TGCAGCGCCGCAGGGGGCGGTGAAGCTTTCTTT	NA	TRBD1	TRBV29-1	TRBJ1-1
CASSLGPPPNYEQYF	TGCGCCAGCAGCTTAGGGCCCCCGCCCAACTACGAGCAGTACTTC	NA	NA	TRBV5-1	TRBJ2-7
CASALLGSSTGELFF	TGTGCCAGCGCGCTTCTTGGGTCATCCACCGGGGAGCTGTTTTTT	once	NA	TRBV5-4	TRBJ2-2
CASSPSRTGKETQYF	TGTGCCAGCAGCCCTTCCCGAACAGGGAAGGAGACCCAGTACTTC	NA	NA	TRBV7-3	TRBJ2-5
CASSETSLSTDTQYF	TGTGCCAGCAGCGAGACTAGCCTTAGCACAGATACGCAGTATTTT	NA	TRBD2	TRBV9	TRBJ2-3
CASSLDDAWEQYF	TGTGCCAGCAGCTTAGATGACGCATGGGAGCAGTACTTC	once	NA	TRBV7-2	TRBJ2-5
CASSGDPHGGTEAFF	TGTGCCAGCAGCGGAGACCCCCATGGGGGAACTGAAGCTTTCTTT	NA	NA	TRBV9	TRBJ1-1
CASSRDSTAPDTQYF	TGTGCCAGCAGCCGGGACTCAACGGCCCCAGATACGCAGTATTTT	NA	NA	TRBV2	TRBJ2-3
CASSPTPGLAGETQYF	TGTGCCAGCAGCCCTACGCCGGGACTGGCTGGGGAGACCCAGTACTTC	NA	NA	TRBV7-2	TRBJ2-5
CASSIGGLREQYF	TGTGCCAGTAGTATCGGTGGGTTGCGCGAGCAGTACTTC	NA	NA	TRBV19	TRBJ2-7
CASSSRLNTEAFF	TGTGCCAGCAGCTCCCGGCTGAACACTGAAGCTTTCTTT	NA	NA	TRBV6-4	TRBJ1-1
CASSYPGGPYNEQFF	TGTGCCAGCAGTTACCCCGGGGGGCCATACAATGAGCAGTTCTTC	NA	NA	TRBV6-6	TRBJ2-1
CATSRGRVFADTQYF	TGTGCCACCAGCCGTGGTAGGGTTTTTGCAGATACGCAGTATTTT	NA	NA	TRBV15	TRBJ2-3
CAWSVETQYF	TGTGCCTGGAGTGTGGAGACCCAGTACTTC	NA	NA	TRBV30	TRBJ2-5
CASGAGQSYGYTF	TGTGCCAGCGGGGCCGGACAGAGTTATGGCTACACCTTC	once	NA	TRBV6-5	TRBJ1-2
CSVEETGSLTDTQYF	TGCAGCGTTGAAGAAACAGGCAGTCTCACAGATACGCAGTATTTT	NA	NA	TRBV29-1	TRBJ2-3
CASSLRVRETQYF	TGTGCCAGCAGCTTGCGAGTTCGGGAGACCCAGTACTTC	NA	NA	TRBV5-6	TRBJ2-5
CASSFEGQVNTEAFF	TGTGCCAGCAGCTTTGAGGGGCAAGTGAACACTGAAGCTTTCTTT	NA	NA	TRBV2	TRBJ1-1
CATTTNKDSSEQYF	TGTGCCACCACCACCAACAAGGACAGCAGCGAGCAGTACTTC	NA	NA	TRBV6-7	TRBJ2-7
CASSINQGIEADTQYF	TGTGCCAGTAGTATAAACCAGGGTATCGAGGCAGATACGCAGTATTTT	NA	NA	TRBV19	TRBJ2-3
CASSYQTTDMNTEAFF	TGCGCCAGCAGCTACCAGACGACGGATATGAACACTGAAGCTTTCTTT	NA	NA	TRBV5-1	TRBJ1-1
CASSDTGTNEKLFF	TGTGCCAGCAGCGATACAGGGACTAATGAAAAACTGTTTTTT	once	NA	TRBV5-5	TRBJ1-4
CASSSIICTNVSNYGYTF	TGTGCCAGCAGCTCGATAATCTGCACAAACGTCTCTAACTATGGCTACACCTTC	NA	NA	TRBV21-1	TRBJ1-2
CASCAVGGLGDREQYF	TGTGCCAGCTGTGCGGTTGGGGGACTCGGCGATCGCGAGCAGTACTTC	NA	NA	TRBV27	TRBJ2-7
CAIGLYRDPYEQYF	TGTGCCATAGGATTGTACCGGGACCCCTACGAGCAGTACTTC	NA	NA	TRBV10-3	TRBJ2-7
CASSLVGGNTEAFF	TGTGCCAGCAGCTTGGTCGGGGGGAACACTGAAGCTTTCTTT	NA	NA	TRBV5-4	TRBJ1-1
CASSPPYGDSANTGELFF	TGTGCCAGCTCACCTCCATACGGGGACAGCGCGAACACCGGGGAGCTGTTTTTT	NA	TRBD1	TRBV18	TRBJ2-2
CASSVATQGAGTEAFF	TGTGCCAGCAGCGTAGCTACGCAGGGGGCGGGAACTGAAGCTTTCTTT	NA	TRBD1	TRBV9	TRBJ1-1
CASSPNLGTYNEQFF	TGTGCCAGCAGCCCGAATTTAGGCACCTACAATGAGCAGTTCTTC	NA	NA	TRBV7-2	TRBJ2-1
CASSQGAGRVETQYF	TGCGCCAGCAGCCAAGGGGCGGGACGGGTTGAGACCCAGTACTTC	NA	NA	TRBV4-1	TRBJ2-5
CASRDIGTQYF	TGTGCCAGCAGGGACATTGGGACCCAGTACTTC	NA	NA	TRBV6-6	TRBJ2-5
CASSPTTSVVTGELFF	TGCGCCAGCAGCCCAACCACTAGCGTCGTCACCGGGGAGCTGTTTTTT	NA	TRBD2	TRBV5-1	TRBJ2-2
CASSPQGKGYEQYF	TGTGCCAGCTCACCACAGGGAAAAGGCTACGAGCAGTACTTC	NA	NA	TRBV18	TRBJ2-7
CASSLAGLAVLTQETQYF	TGTGCCAGCAGCTTAGCGGGACTAGCGGTGCTAACACAAGAGACCCAGTACTTC	NA	TRBD2	TRBV7-4	TRBJ2-5
CASSPLPGQGYYGYTF	TGTGCCAGCAGTCCACTCCCGGGACAGGGGTACTATGGCTACACCTTC	NA	TRBD1	TRBV27	TRBJ1-2
CASSLVRDRDWGNEQFF	TGTGCCAGCAGCCTAGTTCGCGACAGGGATTGGGGCAATGAGCAGTTCTTC	NA	TRBD1	TRBV4-2	TRBJ2-1
CAGGRASQPQHF	TGCGCCGGGGGTCGGGCATCTCAGCCCCAGCATTTT	NA	NA	TRBV10-1	TRBJ1-5
CARAASDLGEQYF	TGTGCCAGGGCGGCTAGTGACTTAGGCGAGCAGTACTTC	NA	NA	TRBV11-2	TRBJ2-7
CASSQVVLAGASPYF	TGCGCCAGCAGCCAAGTGGTCCTAGCGGGGGCTAGTCCGTACTTC	NA	TRBD2	TRBV4-1	TRBJ2-7
CSAGISGRFYEQYF	TGCAGCGCTGGAATCAGCGGGAGATTCTACGAGCAGTACTTC	once	TRBD2	TRBV29-1	TRBJ2-7
CASSGGLAGGTRTDTQYF	TGTGCCAGCAGTGGTGGACTAGCGGGAGGGACCCGCACAGATACGCAGTATTTT	NA	TRBD2	TRBV27	TRBJ2-3
CASSLVGGLWGYEQYF	TGCGCCAGCAGCTTGGTCGGTGGGCTGTGGGGCTACGAGCAGTACTTC	NA	NA	TRBV5-1	TRBJ2-7
CASGAGWYEQYF	TGTGCCAGCGGGGCAGGGTGGTACGAGCAGTACTTC	NA	NA	TRBV6-6	TRBJ2-7
CASSHLRSGESNQPQHF	TGCGCCAGCAGCCACCTTCGGAGTGGGGAGAGCAATCAGCCCCAGCATTTT	NA	NA	TRBV4-1	TRBJ1-5
CAWSVGGSKDTQYF	TGTGCCTGGAGTGTTGGGGGGAGTAAGGATACGCAGTATTTT	NA	NA	TRBV30	TRBJ2-3
CASSPPGQGIYEQYF	TGTGCCAGCAGTCCGCCCGGACAGGGTATCTACGAGCAGTACTTC	NA	TRBD1	TRBV6-1	TRBJ2-7